This TCR beta chain originates from a study of blood T cell repertoires in COVID-19. Looking at the study overall: Researchers got acute and convalescent COVID-19 samples from the United States, Italy and Spain. In each case, the material was cDNA or gDNA derived from T cells, B-cell-depleted T cells, or PBMCs.

In the original processing: Reference gene primers were amplified, and this amplification served to estimate nucleated cell counts. Repertoires were generated with immunoSEQ multiplex PCR, while TCRdb's copy carries only in-frame clones and drops some. Clone size and V and J calls were adopted from that table, with D and trimming inferred from the DNA. The sample contains about 61,000 clones, around 77% of which appear only once. The CDR3 extends over 13 amino acids. Losses at the gene ends were 6 bases for V and 4 bases for J; bases not matched to a gene: 2. Germline V gene data show CDR1 as MNHEY and CDR2 as SVGAGI.

What was sequenced was peripheral blood. The chain has TRBV6-5 and TRBJ2-2; 7 nucleotides match TRBD2. This receptor was identified in a man at least 80 years old with active or convalescent COVID-19. CDR3 in amino acids: CASRASGTGELFF. The CDR3 nucleotides are TGTGCCAGCAGGGCTAGCGGCACCGGGGAGCTGTTTTTT.